Ten or more counts support the clone carrying this T cell receptor beta chain. This entry belongs to a study of neurological immune-mediated disorders. In TCRdb, the 5' RACE reads were re-called with MiXCR into one record per CDR3 protein. The top ten clones hold about 6% of a sample with approximately 59,000 distinct CDR3 sequences, around 5% of them seen once. Between the trimmed V and J ends, which lost 0 bases and 3 bases, there was a span of 9 bases. Per the germline V gene, CDR1 is LNHNV and CDR2 is YYDKDF (reference sequence). The CDR3 covers 14 residues. Sequencing used PBMCs. This clonotype originated in a human donor with multiple sclerosis. The donor label of this sample is uncertain. This chain links TRBV15 with TRBJ2-7; a possible D gene is TRBD2 (6 bases). CDR3 amino acids: CATSRDIGGYEQYF. In DNA, the CDR3 is TGTGCCACCAGCAGAGATATCGGGGGCTACGAGCAGTACTTC.